The 23 T cell receptor beta chains listed next were all sequenced from one sample in a study of shared clonotypes between healthy human individuals. Profiling relied on immunoSEQ multiplex PCR, and the TCRdb table lists in-frame clones only, not all of them. The table shows 2,100,000 or so clones, with 90% to 97% occurring only once. Input material: naive CD4+ T cells sorted from blood. Subset given: CD45RA+ positively selected. The receptors come from a man aged 18 to 30 in good health.

The V gene is TRBV12-5, the J gene TRBJ1-5; D is undetermined. The germline V and J ends were trimmed by 1 base and 7 bases, with 11 bases remaining between them. Germline assignment: CDR1 LGHNT and CDR2 FRNRAP. The CDR3 sequence is 14 residues long. The CDR3 DNA reads TGTGCTAGTGGTTTGGGTCACCAGGAGCAGCCCCAGCATTTT. Amino acids: CASGLGHQEQPQHF.

As for this clone: The sample contains more than one DNA sequence encoding this CDR3. The chain joins TRBV28 to TRBJ2-7; the D is unclear. The CDR3 totals 12 residues. CDR1 MDHEN and CDR2 SYDVKM come from the germline V gene. The germline V and J ends were trimmed by 1 base and 7 bases, with 8 bases remaining between them. The CDR3 reads CASSLLGGEQYF. The CDR3 bases are TGTGCCAGCAGTTTATTAGGTGGGGAGCAGTACTTC.

The rearrangement joins TRBV7-9 to TRBJ1-1; TRBD1 aligns across 8 bases. This CDR3 comprises 16 residues. Trimming removed 4 bases from V and 3 bases from J; junction bases left unmatched: 10. Germline V gene data show CDR1 as SEHNR and CDR2 as FQNEAQ (reference sequence). CDR3 coding DNA: TGTGCCAGCAGCTCCACCACAGGGGGGTTTGACACTGAAGCTTTCTTT. As protein: CASSSTTGGFDTEAFF.

This clone occurred once. This chain joins TRBV11-3 and TRBJ2-5; 8 nucleotides match TRBD1. Germline assignment: CDR1 SGHNT and CDR2 YENEEA. The CDR3 is made up of 16 amino acids. The V segment lost 5 bases and the J segment 4 bases; nucleotides outside the gene matches: 12. CDR3 in amino acids: CASSPGQAKGSETQYF. DNA for the CDR3: TGTGCCAGCAGCCCGGGACAGGCGAAGGGCTCAGAGACCCAGTACTTC.

The rearrangement links TRBV30 to TRBJ1-1, with 7 bases aligning to TRBD1. CDR3 size: 17 residues. Germline V gene sequence: CDR1 GTSNPN, CDR2 SVGIG (reference sequence). V dropped 3 bases and J dropped 0; count of bases not matched to a gene: 13. The CDR3, as DNA: TGTGCCTGGAGAGAGGCAGGGGGGGGGACTATGAACACTGAAGCTTTCTTT. It specifies CAWREAGGGTMNTEAFF.

On this clone: Other nucleotide sequences from this sample produce the same CDR3. V is TRBV5-6 and J is TRBJ2-7; 7 positions match TRBD1. Trimming cost V 5 bases and J 4 bases; bases outside gene matches: 3. This CDR3 comprises 12 residues. The germline V gene has CDR1 SGHDT and CDR2 YYEEEE. Written as DNA, the CDR3 is TGTGCCAGCAGTTCGACAGGGTACGAGCAGTACTTC. It translates to CASSSTGYEQYF.

This chain connects TRBV6-5 to TRBJ2-7; 8 nucleotides agree with TRBD2. The CDR3 extends over 15 amino acids. V lost 5 bases to trimming and J lost 7 bases; unmatched junction nucleotides: 13. The germline V gene encodes CDR1 MNHEY and CDR2 SVGAGI. The CDR3 here is CASSPSGGSWWEQYF. Written as DNA, the CDR3 is TGTGCCAGCAGTCCTTCGGGGGGGAGTTGGTGGGAGCAGTACTTC.

J is TRBJ1-3 and V is TRBV2; D call uncertain. CDR1 is SNHLY, CDR2 FYNNEI, per germline. Trimming pared 6 bases from V and 0 bases from J, leaving 18 bases between. The CDR3 totals 17 residues. Here the CDR3 DNA reads TGTGCCAGCAGCGCCCCCAGCCGGGTAGACTCTGGAAACACCATATATTTT. Its translation is CASSAPSRVDSGNTIYF.

In regard to this clone: Other DNA sequences within the sample encode an identical CDR3. The CDR3 DNA is TGTGCCAGCAGTGGCGGGACAGGGAGCTACGAGCAGTACTTC. Translated: CASSGGTGSYEQYF. V gene TRBV2 combines with J gene TRBJ2-7; 9 bases are a match to TRBD1. The trim removed 4 bases at V and 3 bases at J, leaving 4 bases unmatched. From germline, CDR1 is SNHLY and CDR2 FYNNEI. The CDR3 extends over 14 amino acids.

This sequence joins TRBV5-1 and TRBJ2-5; 11 bases align to TRBD2. Germline V gives CDR1 SGHRS, CDR2 YFSETQ. This CDR3 is built from 15 residues. J was trimmed by 1 base and V by 3 bases; bases with no gene match: 2. CDR3 sequence (DNA): TGCGCCAGCAGCTGGGGACTAGCGGCCCAAGAGACCCAGTACTTC. Protein sequence: CASSWGLAAQETQYF.

The chain uses TRBV30 and TRBJ1-4; no clear D gene. V lost 7 bases and J lost 8, with 17 bases in between. This CDR3 spans 13 amino acids. Germline V lookup: CDR1 GTSNPN, CDR2 SVGIG (reference sequence). The CDR3 region has the DNA TGTGCCTCAACGGGGAGGGTCGGCGAAAAACTGTTTTTT. It codes for CASTGRVGEKLFF.

The V call is TRBV10-3, the J call TRBJ2-1; TRBD2 matches at 11 bases. Germline V gene sequence: CDR1 ENHRY, CDR2 SYGVKD. The length of the CDR3 is 15 residues. Trimming removed 0 bases from V and 8 bases from J; junction bases left unmatched: 3. The DNA of the CDR3 is TGTGCCATCAGTGAGTCGAGTAGCGGGGGGGATGAGCAGTTCTTC. It specifies CAISESSSGGDEQFF.

The chain links TRBV19 to TRBJ1-2, with no clear D. The CDR3 length is 15 residues. The germline gives CDR1 LNHDA, CDR2 SQIVND (reference sequence). The V gene lost 5 bases and the J gene lost 4 bases, with 17 bases spanning the gap. The CDR3 region is CASSPWTKAIYGYTF. CDR3 in DNA: TGTGCCAGTAGTCCTTGGACGAAGGCTATCTATGGCTACACCTTC.

The gene calls are TRBV7-2 and TRBJ2-1; 11 positions agree with TRBD2. This CDR3 has 19 residues. The germline V gene has CDR1 SGHTA and CDR2 FQGNSA. The V and J ends lost 0 bases and 0 bases, in that order; junction bases with no gene match: 7. DNA for the CDR3: TGTGCCAGCAGCTTAGCGATTAGCGGGAGGGCCGGCTCCTACAATGAGCAGTTCTTC. Translation: CASSLAISGRAGSYNEQFF.

This clone is a singleton in its sample. The gene calls are TRBV4-1 and TRBJ2-4, with 7 nucleotides matching TRBD2. The V gene end was trimmed by 0 bases and the J gene end by 1 base; junction bases not matched to a gene: 12. In germline, CDR1 is MGHRA, CDR2 YSYEKL. The CDR3 consists of 19 residues. Here the CDR3 DNA reads TGCGCCAGCAGCCAAGATTGGGGAGGGGTCGACAGCGCCAAAAACATTCAGTACTTC. Translation gives CASSQDWGGVDSAKNIQYF.

The V call is TRBV10-3, the J call TRBJ1-2; D not resolved. V lost 0 bases and J lost 4, with 9 bases in between. Germline assignment: CDR1 ENHRY and CDR2 SYGVKD. The CDR3 is 14 residues long. The CDR3 spells CAISESTQPYGYTF. The DNA of the CDR3 is TGTGCCATCAGTGAGTCTACACAGCCCTATGGCTACACCTTC.

This clone has just one count. This chain uses TRBV25-1 with TRBJ1-2; D unresolved. V was shortened by 5 bases and J by 8 bases, with 12 bases between the two germline ends. From germline, CDR1 is MGHDK and CDR2 SYGVNS. The CDR3 covers 12 residues. CDR3 bases: TGTGCCAGCAGTCAGGTCGGAAGGGGCTACACCTTC. Protein sequence: CASSQVGRGYTF.

The rearrangement joins TRBV19 to TRBJ2-1; no clear D. The CDR3 has 15 amino acids. The germline V and J ends were trimmed by 5 bases and 0 bases, with 11 bases remaining between them. CDR1 is LNHDA, CDR2 SQIVND, per germline (reference sequence). CDR3 protein: CASSLEMSSYNEQFF. CDR3 coding DNA: TGTGCCAGTAGTTTGGAGATGAGCTCCTACAATGAGCAGTTCTTC.

The chain couples TRBV5-4 to TRBJ2-1; D remains unclear. V shed 3 bases and J shed 7 bases, with 8 bases lying between them. This CDR3 contains 12 residues. Germline V gives CDR1 SGHNT, CDR2 YYREEE (reference sequence). Here the CDR3 reads CASSSAGNEQFF. The CDR3 nucleotides are TGTGCCAGCAGCTCGGCTGGGAATGAGCAGTTCTTC.

V is TRBV5-4 and J is TRBJ2-1, with TRBD2 identical over 9 bases. V shed 4 bases and J 4 bases; nucleotides not matched to a gene: 6. The CDR3 has 15 residues. Looked up from germline, CDR1 is SGHNT and CDR2 is YYREEE (reference sequence). The CDR3 loop reads CASSKGTSLYNEQFF. The CDR3 region has the DNA TGTGCCAGCAGCAAAGGGACTAGCCTTTACAATGAGCAGTTCTTC.

The V and J genes are TRBV5-1 and TRBJ1-2; no firm D call. The ends were cut back, 4 bases at V and 4 bases at J, with 11 bases in the middle. The CDR3 totals 13 residues. The germline V gene has CDR1 SGHRS and CDR2 YFSETQ. The CDR3 region has the DNA TGCGCCAGCAGCGATACAACAGCCTATGGCTACACCTTC. Encoded protein: CASSDTTAYGYTF.

This clone was seen just once. The V call is TRBV9, the J call TRBJ2-5, with a possible D match to TRBD1 (6 bases). This CDR3 has 12 amino acids. Germline V lookup: CDR1 SGDLS, CDR2 YYNGEE. The V gene lost 0 bases and the J gene lost 7 bases, with 7 bases spanning the gap. The CDR3 protein is CASSVGGGTQYF. The CDR3 region has the DNA TGTGCCAGCAGCGTAGGAGGGGGGACCCAGTACTTC. Looking up the rest from reference TRBV9 and TRBJ2-5 gives the full variable domain: DSGVTQTPKHLITATGQRVTLRCSPRSGDLSVYWYQQSLDQGLQFLIQYYNGEERAKGNILERFSAQQFPDLHSELNLSSLELGDSALYFCASSVGGGTQYFGPGTRLLVL.

The chain is built from TRBV19 and TRBJ1-5; maybe TRBD1 (6 bases). The germline V gene encodes CDR1 LNHDA and CDR2 SQIVND (reference sequence). The CDR3 runs to 12 residues. V was trimmed by 9 bases and J by 6 bases, leaving 12 bases between them. This CDR3 is CASTGIGQPQHF. The CDR3 DNA reads TGTGCCAGCACAGGGATAGGTCAGCCCCAGCATTTT.